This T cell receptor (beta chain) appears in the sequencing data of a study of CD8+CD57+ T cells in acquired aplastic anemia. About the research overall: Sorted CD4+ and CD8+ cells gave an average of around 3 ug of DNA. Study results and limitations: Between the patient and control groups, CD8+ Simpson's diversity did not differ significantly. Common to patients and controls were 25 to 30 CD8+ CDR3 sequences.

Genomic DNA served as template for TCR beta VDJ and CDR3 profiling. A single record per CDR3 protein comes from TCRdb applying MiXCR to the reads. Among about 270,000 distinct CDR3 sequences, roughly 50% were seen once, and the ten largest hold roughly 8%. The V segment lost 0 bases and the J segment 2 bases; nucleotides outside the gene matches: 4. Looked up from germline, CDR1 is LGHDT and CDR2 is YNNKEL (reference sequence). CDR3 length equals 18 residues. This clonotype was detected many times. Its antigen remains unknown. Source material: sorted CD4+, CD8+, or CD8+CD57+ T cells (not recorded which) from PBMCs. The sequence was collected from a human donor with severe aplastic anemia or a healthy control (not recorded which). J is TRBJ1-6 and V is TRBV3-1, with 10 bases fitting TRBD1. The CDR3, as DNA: TGTGCCAGCAGCCAAGAATGGGGGACAGGGGCCTATAATTCACCCCTCCACTTT. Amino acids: CASSQEWGTGAYNSPLHF.